The rows below give T cell receptor beta chains drawn from one sample of a study of T cell responses to AZD1222 COVID-19 vaccine. TCRdb's copy holds only in-frame clones and misses some; the assay was immunoSEQ multiplex PCR. Counted here are fewer than 150,000 clones, less than 95% occurring once; the ten biggest clones make up around 3.6%. The sample was peripheral blood, taken on day 0 of AZD1222 vaccination. These receptors all stem from an adult in good health. Both conserved end residues are part of each CDR3.

v_gene: TRBV21-1; CDR3aa: CAIVAGAYEQYF
v_gene: TRBV7-9; CDR3aa: CASSLDRGQETQYF
v_gene: TRBV19; CDR3aa: CASSIDRPTRTQYF
v_gene: TRBV7-3; CDR3aa: CASSLRSGLAGEQFF
v_gene: TRBV14; CDR3aa: CASSQDLGGSAYNEQFF
v_gene: TRBV6-5; CDR3aa: CAGVAGTEAFF
v_gene: TRBV7-2; CDR3aa: CASRQGVSDTQYF
v_gene: TRBV30; CDR3aa: CAWTSGTYEQYF
v_gene: TRBV19; CDR3aa: CASSIMGSSYNSPLHF
v_gene: TRBV6-5; CDR3aa: CASRMTLNYGYTF
v_gene: TRBV19; CDR3aa: CASILAGQDYGYTF
v_gene: TRBV7-2; CDR3aa: CASSLDSWAGRSGANVLTF
v_gene: TRBV5-1; CDR3aa: CASPGLAEQETQYF
v_gene: TRBV2; CDR3aa: CASSLRGAPNGNEQFF
v_gene: TRBV5-1; CDR3aa: CASSSGTWNTEAFF
v_gene: TRBV13; CDR3aa: CASSRMTSGPSPSSYNEQFF
v_gene: TRBV6-2/TRBV6-3; CDR3aa: CASSYSGLGDGYTF
v_gene: TRBV30; CDR3aa: CAGEGGQYYGYTF
v_gene: TRBV10-3; CDR3aa: CAISAEGVIVSYEQYF
v_gene: TRBV9; CDR3aa: CASSVGLSGNTEAFF
v_gene: TRBV6-5; CDR3aa: CASRETGGLPEAFF
v_gene: TRBV5-1; CDR3aa: CASRDSGGYTDTQYF
v_gene: TRBV10-3; CDR3aa: CAISTGGDYGYTF
v_gene: TRBV7-2; CDR3aa: CASSPTGTGSLGNQPQHF
v_gene: TRBV5-8; CDR3aa: CASSSTIRGKPQHF
v_gene: TRBV6-5; CDR3aa: CASSPDSGNTQYF
v_gene: TRBV2; CDR3aa: CASTLGILMNTEAFF
v_gene: TRBV6-1; CDR3aa: CASSEERVTEAFF
v_gene: TRBV11-2; CDR3aa: CASSLDLTQETQYF
v_gene: TRBV6-5; CDR3aa: CASSLRGTEAFF
v_gene: TRBV6-5; CDR3aa: CASSYLAVGTEAFF
v_gene: TRBV4-2; CDR3aa: CASSQVQLGNEQFF
v_gene: TRBV2; CDR3aa: CASRTGQGIDTQYF
v_gene: TRBV5-5; CDR3aa: CASSLGVRGYGYTF
v_gene: TRBV6-2/TRBV6-3; CDR3aa: CASSYRHSYEQYF
v_gene: TRBV7-9; CDR3aa: CASSSSRLHYGYTF
v_gene: TRBV25-1; CDR3aa: CASSPPPGQGAKNIQYF
v_gene: TRBV6-1; CDR3aa: CASSKAENTEAFF
v_gene: TRBV15; CDR3aa: CATSLGVNTEAFF
v_gene: TRBV24-1; CDR3aa: CATSDFPGGGTGELFF
v_gene: TRBV9; CDR3aa: CASSPRQGRFEKLFF
v_gene: TRBV2; CDR3aa: CASGTGRNNEKLFF
v_gene: TRBV6-5; CDR3aa: CASRGPGGNTIYF
v_gene: TRBV10-2; CDR3aa: CASSSRTGLNTEAFF
v_gene: TRBV21-1; CDR3aa: CASNDTDIYEQYF
v_gene: TRBV3-1/TRBV3-2; CDR3aa: CASSQDFGGARDTQYF
v_gene: TRBV12-3/TRBV12-4; CDR3aa: CASSLFQNTEAFF
v_gene: TRBV5-1; CDR3aa: CASSSDRGRYEQFF
v_gene: TRBV12-5; CDR3aa: CASGLDHMGTMNTEAFF
v_gene: TRBV18; CDR3aa: CASSPLPGGSTDTQYF
v_gene: TRBV27; CDR3aa: CASSPGQGRNQPQHF
v_gene: TRBV6-5; CDR3aa: CASSYGGASNEKLFF
v_gene: TRBV7-9; CDR3aa: CASSLSAGGSYNEQFF
v_gene: TRBV3-1/TRBV3-2; CDR3aa: CASSPGGAYNEQFF
v_gene: TRBV18; CDR3aa: CASSQTAYSGNTIYF
v_gene: TRBV29-1; CDR3aa: CSVEAGVNTEAFF
v_gene: TRBV12-3/TRBV12-4; CDR3aa: CASSLGRNTEAFF
v_gene: TRBV29-1; CDR3aa: CSVELGLGSTDTQYF